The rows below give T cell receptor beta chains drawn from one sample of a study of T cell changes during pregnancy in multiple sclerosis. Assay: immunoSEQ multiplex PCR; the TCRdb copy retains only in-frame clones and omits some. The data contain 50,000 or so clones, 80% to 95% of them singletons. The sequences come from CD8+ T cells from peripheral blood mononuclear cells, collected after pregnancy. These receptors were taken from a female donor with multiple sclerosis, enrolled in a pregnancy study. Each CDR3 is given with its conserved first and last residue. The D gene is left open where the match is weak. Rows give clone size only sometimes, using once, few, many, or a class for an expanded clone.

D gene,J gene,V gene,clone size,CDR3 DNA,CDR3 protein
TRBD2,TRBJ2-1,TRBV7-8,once,TGTGCCAGCAGCTCCCCAGCCACGGGAGGACCCTACAATGAGCAGTTCTTC,CASSSPATGGPYNEQFF
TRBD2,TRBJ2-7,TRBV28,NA,TGTGCCAGCAGTGCGGGACTAGCGGGAGTATACTACGAGCAGTACTTC,CASSAGLAGVYYEQYF
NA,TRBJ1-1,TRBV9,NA,TGTGCCAGCAGCGGGGGAGATGCTTTCTTT,CASSGGDAFF
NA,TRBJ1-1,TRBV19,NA,TGTGCCAGTAGTATTTCCATGAACACTGAAGCTTTCTTT,CASSISMNTEAFF
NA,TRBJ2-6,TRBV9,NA,TGTGCCAGCGGGGGACTTTCTGGGGCCAACGTCCTGACTTTC,CASGGLSGANVLTF
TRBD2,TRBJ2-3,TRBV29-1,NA,TGCAGCGCCCAGCGCGGGGTCGGACTAGCGGGAGAGAGGTGGGCCACAGATACGCAGTATTTT,CSAQRGVGLAGERWATDTQYF
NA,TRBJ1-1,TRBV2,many,TGTGCCAGCAGTTTGGGACAAGAGTGGACTGAAGCTTTCTTT,CASSLGQEWTEAFF
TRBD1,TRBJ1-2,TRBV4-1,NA,TGCGCCAGCAGCCAAGGTGGACAGGGTCATGGCTACACCTTC,CASSQGGQGHGYTF
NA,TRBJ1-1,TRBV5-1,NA,TGCGCCAGCAGCGGGGGAGGAACTGAAGCTTTCTTT,CASSGGGTEAFF
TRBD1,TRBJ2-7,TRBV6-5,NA,TGTGCCAGCAGTTACACCTATGGACAGGGCATCGAGCAGTACTTC,CASSYTYGQGIEQYF
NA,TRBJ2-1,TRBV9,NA,TGTGCCAGCAGTCCTTTTAGGGGCGGCTACAATGAGCAGTTCTTC,CASSPFRGGYNEQFF
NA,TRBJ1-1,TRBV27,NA,TGTGCCAGCAGTCCCCTCGGGGACATCACTGAAGCTTTCTTT,CASSPLGDITEAFF
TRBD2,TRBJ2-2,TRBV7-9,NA,TGTGCCAGCCTAGGGAGGGAGACCACCGGGGAGCTGTTTTTT,CASLGRETTGELFF
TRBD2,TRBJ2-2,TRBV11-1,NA,TGTGCCAGCAGCTTAGAACTAGCGGGGACCGGGGAGCTGTTTTTT,CASSLELAGTGELFF
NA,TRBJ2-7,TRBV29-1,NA,TGCAGCGTTGAAGATACAGGCTACTCCTACGAGCAGTACTTC,CSVEDTGYSYEQYF
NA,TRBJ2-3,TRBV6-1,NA,TGTGCCAGCAGTGAATCTCCGGAATTCGGGGGACGCACAGATACGCAGTATTTT,CASSESPEFGGRTDTQYF
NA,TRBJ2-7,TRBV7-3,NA,TGTGCCAGCAGCTTAAGTCCTAGTCTCGGCGAGCAGTACTTC,CASSLSPSLGEQYF
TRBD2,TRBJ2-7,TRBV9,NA,TGTGCCAGCAGCGCCCATAGGACTAGCGAGACCTACGAGCAGTACTTC,CASSAHRTSETYEQYF
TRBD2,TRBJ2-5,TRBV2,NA,TGTGCCACTCGGCTGAGCCTTACTAGCGACTCTCCCCGGGGAGAGACCCAGTACTTC,CATRLSLTSDSPRGETQYF
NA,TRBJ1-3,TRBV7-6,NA,TGTGCCAGCAGCCCCAGCTCTGGAAACACCATATATTTT,CASSPSSGNTIYF
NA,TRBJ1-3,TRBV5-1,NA,TGCGCCAGCAGTGGAAGGCCGGGACAAGGGTCCCTCTCTGGAAACACCATATATTTT,CASSGRPGQGSLSGNTIYF
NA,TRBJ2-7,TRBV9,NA,TGTGCCAGCAGCGTAGGGCACGGGGCCTACGAGCAGTACTTC,CASSVGHGAYEQYF
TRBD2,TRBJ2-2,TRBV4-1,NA,TGCGCCAGCAGCCCCACCAGCGGGGAAAACACCGGGGAGCTGTTTTTT,CASSPTSGENTGELFF
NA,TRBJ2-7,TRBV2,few,TGTGCCAGCAGCTCGCCAGGCTCCCTCTACGAGCAGTACTTC,CASSSPGSLYEQYF
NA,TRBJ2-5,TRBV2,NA,TGTGCCAGCAAGGACCGACAGACCCAAGAGACCCAGTACTTC,CASKDRQTQETQYF
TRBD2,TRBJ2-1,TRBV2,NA,TGTGCCAGCAGTGGTCCGACTAGCGGGGGGCCTTACAATGAGCAGTTCTTC,CASSGPTSGGPYNEQFF
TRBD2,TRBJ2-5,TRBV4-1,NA,TGCGCCAGCGAGGAAAGCGGGGAAGAGACCCAGTACTTC,CASEESGEETQYF
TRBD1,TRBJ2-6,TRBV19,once,TGTGCCAGTAGTATGTGGGACAGGGGGCTTATTTCTGGGGCCAACGTCCTGACTTTC,CASSMWDRGLISGANVLTF
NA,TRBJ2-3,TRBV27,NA,TGTGCCAGGCCCCGGGTGAGGAGACTCACAGATACGCAGTATTTT,CARPRVRRLTDTQYF
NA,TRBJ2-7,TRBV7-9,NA,TGTGCCAGCAGCCCGGGTCCTCCCAGCGAGCAGTACTTC,CASSPGPPSEQYF
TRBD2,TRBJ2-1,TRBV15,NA,TGTGCCGCCAGCAGCGGGACTAGCGGGAGTTACAATGAGCAGTTCTTC,CAASSGTSGSYNEQFF
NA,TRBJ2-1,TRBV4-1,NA,TGCGCCAGCAGCCCAGTGGACAATGAGCAGTTCTTC,CASSPVDNEQFF